The 7 T cell receptor beta chains given below trace back to one sample, sequenced in a study of blood T cell repertoires in COVID-19. Generated by immunoSEQ multiplex PCR, the TCRdb table keeps only in-frame clones and is missing some. The repertoire holds 170,000 or so clones, with around 84% as singletons. Input material: peripheral blood. The receptors here all came from a man in his fifties or sixties with active or convalescent COVID-19.

The chain joins TRBV7-8 to TRBJ1-5; 10 positions match TRBD1. Germline lookup yields CDR1 SGHVS and CDR2 FQNEAQ. The length of the CDR3 is 15 residues. The J segment lost 8 bases and the V segment lost 1 base, leaving 5 bases of the junction unmatched. CDR3 coding DNA: TGTGCCAGCAGCTTAGGTCGGGACAGGGGTAAGCCCCAGCATTTT. Its translation is CASSLGRDRGKPQHF.

The V and J genes are TRBV7-2 and TRBJ1-2; 7 bases match TRBD1. V shed 5 bases, J shed 3 bases, and the junction held 6 bases outside the gene matches. The germline V gene has CDR1 SGHTA and CDR2 FQGNSA. There are 14 residues in the CDR3. Here the CDR3 DNA reads TGTGCCAGCAGCCCGGGACAGTCTTACTATGGCTACACCTTC. Translated: CASSPGQSYYGYTF.

The rearrangement joins TRBV27 to TRBJ2-1; 10 positions agree with TRBD2. After removal of 4 bases from V and 4 bases from J, the junction contained 10 bases not matched to a gene. CDR1 and CDR2 (germline): MNHEY, SMNVEV (reference sequence). The length of the CDR3 is 17 residues. For the CDR3, the DNA is TGTGCCAGCAGTTCCCCTAGGACTAGCGGCTCATACAATGAGCAGTTCTTC. Translating gives CASSSPRTSGSYNEQFF.

J is TRBJ2-3 and V is TRBV5-4; 10 positions match TRBD2. The junction had 11 bases not matched to a gene; V was cut back by 5 bases and J by 2 bases. The length of the CDR3 is 17 residues. The germline V gene encodes CDR1 SGHNT and CDR2 YYREEE (reference sequence). The CDR3: CASSIQGGLANTDTQYF. The CDR3, as DNA: TGTGCCAGCAGTATCCAAGGGGGACTAGCGAACACAGATACGCAGTATTTT.

The chain employs TRBV15 and TRBJ1-5; TRBD1 might be the D (5 bases). Germline lookup yields CDR1 LNHNV and CDR2 YYDKDF (reference sequence). This CDR3 contains 13 residues. V lost 2 bases and J lost 7, with 9 bases in between. CDR3 bases: TGTGCCACCAGCAGACCCCAGGGCCAGCCCCAGCATTTT. Translating it yields CATSRPQGQPQHF. The entire variable domain, with the rest obtained from reference TRBV15 and TRBJ1-5, is as follows: DAMVIQNPRYQVTQFGKPVTLSCSQTLNHNVMYWYQQKSSQAPKLLFHYYDKDFNNEADTPDNFQSRRPNTSFCFLDIRSPGLGDTAMYLCATSRPQGQPQHFGDGTRLSIL.

This clone has just one count. The chain has TRBV6-2 or TRBV6-3 and TRBJ2-1; no clear D. The V end was cut by 0 bases, the J end by 7 bases, with 7 bases between. The CDR3 runs to 13 residues. The germline V gene encodes CDR1 MNHEY and CDR2 SVGEGT. CDR3 in amino acids: CASSYSPMNEQFF. CDR3 in DNA: TGTGCCAGCAGTTACTCCCCTATGAATGAGCAGTTCTTC.

This rearrangement joins TRBV5-8 to TRBJ1-4; TRBD1 agrees at 7 bases. Germline CDR1 and CDR2: SGHTS and YDEGEE. J gave up 0 bases and V 4 bases, and 6 bases lay outside the gene matches. The length of the CDR3 is 16 residues. As DNA, the CDR3 is TGTGCCAGCAGCCTCGGGACAGTTGCAACTAATGAAAAACTGTTTTTT. Translation: CASSLGTVATNEKLFF.